What follows are 8 T cell receptor beta chains derived from one specimen sequenced in a study of cytomegalovirus exposure and HLA in healthy donors listed by TCRdb under 2017. Libraries came from the immunoSEQ multiplex PCR assay. For the multiplex PCR, a mixture combining 60 forward primers for TCR Vbeta segments and 13 reverse primers for TCR Jbeta segments was used. This immuneACCESS table, as held by TCRdb, lists in-frame sequences with V and J called but not all clones. Of the missing ones, under half trace to an unresolved V gene in checked studies; the others have no known cause. The sample includes 160,000 or so clones, with approximately 80% observed a single time. Of the sample, over 1% falls within the top ten clones. The specimen was PBMCs. Receptors originate from a woman in her forties or fifties in good health and CMV-seronegative.

The rearrangement uses TRBV10-2 and TRBJ1-4; 7 bases align to TRBD1. Losses at the gene ends were 6 bases for V and 4 bases for J; bases not matched to a gene: 11. The CDR3 is made up of 16 amino acids. Germline V gene sequence: CDR1 WSHSY, CDR2 SAAADI. The CDR3 nucleotides are TGCGCCAGCAGACCCGACTTGACAGGGTTTAATGAAAAACTGTTTTTT. Protein sequence: CASRPDLTGFNEKLFF.

The chain combines TRBV5-4 with TRBJ2-3; D may be TRBD2 (5 bases). Germline V gene lookup returns CDR1 SGHNT and CDR2 YYREEE (reference sequence). The length of the CDR3 is 15 residues. V shed 0 bases and J shed 2 bases, with 10 bases lying between them. The CDR3 DNA follows: TGTGCCAGCAGCTTGGCCGGCGGGCACACAGATACGCAGTATTTT. Translated: CASSLAGGHTDTQYF. Variable domain in full (rest from reference TRBV5-4 and TRBJ2-3): ETGVTQSPTHLIKTRGQQVTLRCSSQSGHNTVSWYQQALGQGPQFIFQYYREEENGRGNFPPRFSGLQFPNYSSELNVNALELDDSALYLCASSLAGGHTDTQYFGPGTRLTVL.

This rearrangement joins TRBV28 to TRBJ2-1, with TRBD2 matching 10 bases. V lost 6 bases, J lost 9 bases, and 14 bases stayed unmatched. The CDR3 loop spans 16 amino acids. Germline assignment: CDR1 MDHEN and CDR2 SYDVKM. The DNA for the CDR3 is TGTGCCAGCAGCAAGACTCTAGCGGGGGACCACAGTGAGCAGTTCTTC. Translated, it gives CASSKTLAGDHSEQFF.

The chain employs TRBV7-6 and TRBJ2-7; 8 nucleotides agree with TRBD1. The V and J ends lost 5 bases and 7 bases, in that order; junction bases with no gene match: 7. The CDR3 runs to 13 residues. Per the germline V gene, CDR1 is SGHVS and CDR2 is FNYEAQ. CDR3 loop: CASSVSRGLEQYF. The CDR3 bases are TGTGCCAGCAGCGTCTCCAGGGGGCTTGAGCAGTACTTC.

The chain couples TRBV19 to TRBJ2-5; 8 bases align to TRBD1. The V and J ends lost 5 bases and 4 bases, in that order; junction bases with no gene match: 12. CDR1 and CDR2 (germline): LNHDA, SQIVND (reference sequence). The CDR3 runs to 16 residues. The CDR3 spells CASSRARTGLGETQYF. The CDR3 nucleotides read TGTGCCAGTAGTCGAGCCCGGACAGGGTTAGGAGAGACCCAGTACTTC.

The CDR3, as DNA: TGTGCCAGCAGCCAGCGACTAGCGGGGGAGGCCGGGGAGCTGTTTTTT. This codes for CASSQRLAGEAGELFF. This sequence joins TRBV4-2 and TRBJ2-2; 12 nucleotides align to TRBD2. The germline CDR1 and CDR2 sequences are LGHNA and YNFKEQ. CDR3 size: 16 residues. Losses at the gene ends were 3 bases for V and 6 bases for J; bases not matched to a gene: 5.

V gene TRBV4-3 combines with J gene TRBJ2-7; 11 bases are shared with TRBD2. The CDR3 loop spans 17 amino acids. The germline V gene encodes CDR1 LGHNA and CDR2 YSLEER. The trim removed 0 bases at V and 1 base at J, leaving 5 bases unmatched. This CDR3 is CASSQDRASGGSYEQYF. DNA of the CDR3: TGCGCCAGCAGCCAAGATCGGGCTAGCGGGGGGTCCTACGAGCAGTACTTC.

This chain connects TRBV5-6 to TRBJ2-7; 9 bases fit TRBD1. Per the germline V gene, CDR1 is SGHDT and CDR2 is YYEEEE. With 1 base clipped from V and 3 bases from J, the junction kept 11 bases outside the gene matches. The CDR3 runs to 17 residues. In nucleotides, the CDR3 is TGTGCCAGCAGCTTGTTGATTAGGACAGGGGTGTTCTACGAGCAGTACTTC. Translating gives CASSLLIRTGVFYEQYF.